The 6 T cell receptor beta chains in this list originate from one sample, sequenced in a study of PD-1 blockade in classical Hodgkin lymphoma. Profiling relied on immunoSEQ multiplex PCR, and the TCRdb table lists in-frame clones only, not all of them. This sample has 75,000 to 100,000 clones, with roughly 79% found just once. Every patient was affected by relapse after autologous stem cell transplantation, while exposure to brentuximab vedotin was not uniform. Sequences were derived from peripheral blood mononuclear cells (PBMCs), sampled before the second cycle of nivolumab. These receptors were taken from a human donor with classical Hodgkin lymphoma.

The chain joins TRBV11-2 to TRBJ2-7; D call uncertain. Germline V gene data show CDR1 as SGHAT and CDR2 as FQNNGV. The V and J ends lost 2 bases and 2 bases respectively, with 13 bases between them. CDR3 length: 15 amino acids. The CDR3 DNA reads as TGTGCCAGCAGCTTACGGCGGCAAATTCCCTACGAGCAGTACTTC. Its translation: CASSLRRQIPYEQYF.

CDR3 nucleotides: TGTGCCAGCCGACCGGGACTAGGGGGCGAGCAGTACTTC. It yields the protein CASRPGLGGEQYF. The genes are TRBV27 and TRBJ2-7; 8 nucleotides align to TRBD2. This CDR3 has 13 residues. CDR1 and CDR2 (germline): MNHEY, SMNVEV (reference sequence). The V gene end was trimmed by 8 bases and the J gene end by 6 bases; junction bases not matched to a gene: 9.

V and J are TRBV18 and TRBJ2-7, with unresolved D. Germline V lookup: CDR1 KGHSH, CDR2 LQKENI. Trimming removed 3 bases at V and 3 bases at J, with 6 bases between. This CDR3 contains 12 residues. The CDR3 spells CASSPVGYEQYF. The CDR3 DNA reads as TGTGCCAGCTCACCGGTAGGCTACGAGCAGTACTTC.

The chain combines TRBV10-3 with TRBJ2-3, with TRBD2 matching 14 bases. Losses at the gene ends were 6 bases for V and 2 bases for J; bases not matched to a gene: 7. Germline loops: CDR1 ENHRY, CDR2 SYGVKD. The CDR3 length is 17 residues. CDR3 in amino acids: CAIRGTSGSSFTDTQYF. The CDR3 region has the DNA TGTGCCATCAGGGGGACTAGCGGGAGTAGTTTCACAGATACGCAGTATTTT.

J is TRBJ2-2 and V is TRBV2; possible D gene TRBD1, 6 bases. Per the germline V gene, CDR1 is SNHLY and CDR2 is FYNNEI. There are 15 residues in the CDR3. The V end lost 4 bases, the J end lost 7 bases, and 16 bases lay between the germline ends. The CDR3 nucleotides read TGTGCCAGCAGTGGTCTGACAGGACCCCACGGGGAGCTGTTTTTT. Translation gives CASSGLTGPHGELFF.

J is TRBJ2-2 and V is TRBV7-3; the D gene is possibly TRBD1 (7 bases). Germline loops: CDR1 SGHTA, CDR2 FQGTGA. V was clipped by 3 bases and J by 8 bases, with 16 bases between them. The CDR3 consists of 15 residues. The CDR3 bases are TGTGCCAGCAGCTTTACTAGCCCAGGGGGAGGGGAGCTGTTTTTT. It yields the protein CASSFTSPGGGELFF. The full variable domain, completed using reference TRBV7-3 and TRBJ2-2, is GAGVSQTPSNKVTEKGKYVELRCDPISGHTALYWYRQSLGQGPEFLIYFQGTGAADDSGLPNDRFFAVRPEGSVSTLKIQRTERGDSAVYLCASSFTSPGGGELFFGEGSRLTVL.